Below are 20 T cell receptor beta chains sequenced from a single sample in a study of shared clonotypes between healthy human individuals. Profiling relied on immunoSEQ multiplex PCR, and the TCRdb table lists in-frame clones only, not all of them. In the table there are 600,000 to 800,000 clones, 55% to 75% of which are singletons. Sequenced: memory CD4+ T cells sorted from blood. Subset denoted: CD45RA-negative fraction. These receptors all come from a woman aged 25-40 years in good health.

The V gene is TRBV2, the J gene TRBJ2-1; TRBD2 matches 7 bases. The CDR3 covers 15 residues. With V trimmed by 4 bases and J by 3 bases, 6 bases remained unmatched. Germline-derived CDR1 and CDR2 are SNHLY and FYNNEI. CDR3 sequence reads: CASSAGRGSYNEQFF. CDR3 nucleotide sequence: TGTGCCAGCAGTGCTGGCCGCGGGAGCTACAATGAGCAGTTCTTC.

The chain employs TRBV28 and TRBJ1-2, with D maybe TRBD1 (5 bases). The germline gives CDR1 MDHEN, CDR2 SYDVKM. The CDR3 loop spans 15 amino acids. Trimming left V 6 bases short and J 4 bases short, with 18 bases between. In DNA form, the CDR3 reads TGTGCCAGCAGCCCGACCGGTCGGGGCTTCTATGGCTACACCTTC. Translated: CASSPTGRGFYGYTF.

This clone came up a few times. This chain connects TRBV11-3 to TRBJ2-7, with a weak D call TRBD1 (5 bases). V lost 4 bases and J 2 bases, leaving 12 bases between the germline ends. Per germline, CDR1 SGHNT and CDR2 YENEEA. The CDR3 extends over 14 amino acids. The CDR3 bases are TGTGCCAGCAGCTCCCGGACACGGCCCTACGAGCAGTACTTC. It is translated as CASSSRTRPYEQYF.

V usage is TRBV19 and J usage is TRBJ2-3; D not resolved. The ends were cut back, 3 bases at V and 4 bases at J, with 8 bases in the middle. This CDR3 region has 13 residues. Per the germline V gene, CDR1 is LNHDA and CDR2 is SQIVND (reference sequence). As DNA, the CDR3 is TGTGCCAGTAGTATCGCAGTTTCAGATACGCAGTATTTT. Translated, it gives CASSIAVSDTQYF. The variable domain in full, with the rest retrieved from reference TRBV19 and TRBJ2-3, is DGGITQSPKYLFRKEGQNVTLSCEQNLNHDAMYWYRQDPGQGLRLIYYSQIVNDFQKGDIAEGYSVSREKKESFPLTVTSAQKNPTAFYLCASSIAVSDTQYFGPGTRLTVL.

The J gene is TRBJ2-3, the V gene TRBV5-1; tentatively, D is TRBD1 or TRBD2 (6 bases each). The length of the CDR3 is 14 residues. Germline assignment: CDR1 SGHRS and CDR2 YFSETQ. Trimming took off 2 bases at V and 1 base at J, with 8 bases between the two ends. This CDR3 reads CASSFGGRTDTQYF. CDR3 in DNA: TGCGCCAGCAGCTTTGGGGGGCGCACAGATACGCAGTATTTT.

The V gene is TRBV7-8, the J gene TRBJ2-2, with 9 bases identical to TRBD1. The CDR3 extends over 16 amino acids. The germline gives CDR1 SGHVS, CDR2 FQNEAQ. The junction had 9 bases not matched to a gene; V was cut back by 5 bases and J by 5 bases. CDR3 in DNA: TGTGCCAGCAGCCCACAGGGGGCGGTTGATACCGGGGAGCTGTTTTTT. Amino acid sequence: CASSPQGAVDTGELFF. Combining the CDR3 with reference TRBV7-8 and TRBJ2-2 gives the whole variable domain GAGVSQSPRYKVAKRGQDVALRCDPISGHVSLFWYQQALGQGPEFLTYFQNEAQLDKSGLPSDRFFAERPEGSVSTLKIQRTQQEDSAVYLCASSPQGAVDTGELFFGEGSRLTVL.

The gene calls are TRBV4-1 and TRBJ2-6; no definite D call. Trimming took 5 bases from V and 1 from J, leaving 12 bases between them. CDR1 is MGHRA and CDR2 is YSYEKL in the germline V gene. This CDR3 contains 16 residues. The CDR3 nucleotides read TGCGCCAGCAGCGCAAGTCTCTCTTCTGGGGCCAACGTCCTGACTTTC. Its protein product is CASSASLSSGANVLTF.

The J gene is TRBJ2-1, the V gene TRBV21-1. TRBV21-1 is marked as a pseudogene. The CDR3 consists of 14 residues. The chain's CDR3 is CASSKWWGYNEQFF. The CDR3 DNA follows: TGTGCCAGCAGCAAATGGTGGGGCTACAATGAGCAGTTCTTC.

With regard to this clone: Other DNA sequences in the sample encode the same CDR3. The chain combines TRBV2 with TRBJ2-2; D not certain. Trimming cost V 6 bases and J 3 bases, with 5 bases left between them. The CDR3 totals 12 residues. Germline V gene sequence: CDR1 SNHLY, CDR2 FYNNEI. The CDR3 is CASSRYTGELFF. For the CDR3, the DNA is TGTGCCAGCAGCAGGTACACCGGGGAGCTGTTTTTT.

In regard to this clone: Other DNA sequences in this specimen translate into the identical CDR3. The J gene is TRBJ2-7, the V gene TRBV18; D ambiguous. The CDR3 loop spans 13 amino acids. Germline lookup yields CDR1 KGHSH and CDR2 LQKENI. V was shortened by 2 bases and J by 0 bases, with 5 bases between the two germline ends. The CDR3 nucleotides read TGTGCCAGCTCACCAGCAGACTCCTACGAGCAGTACTTC. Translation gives CASSPADSYEQYF. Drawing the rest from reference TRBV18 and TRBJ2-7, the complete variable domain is NAGVMQNPRHLVRRRGQEARLRCSPMKGHSHVYWYRQLPEEGLKFMVYLQKENIIDESGMPKERFSAEFPKEGPSILRIQQVVRGDSAAYFCASSPADSYEQYFGPGTRLTVT.

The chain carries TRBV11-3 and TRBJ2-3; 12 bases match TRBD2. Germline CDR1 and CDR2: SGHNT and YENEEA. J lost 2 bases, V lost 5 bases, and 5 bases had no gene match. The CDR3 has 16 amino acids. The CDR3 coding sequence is TGTGCCAGCAGCACCGGACTAGCGGGATTCACAGATACGCAGTATTTT. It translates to CASSTGLAGFTDTQYF.

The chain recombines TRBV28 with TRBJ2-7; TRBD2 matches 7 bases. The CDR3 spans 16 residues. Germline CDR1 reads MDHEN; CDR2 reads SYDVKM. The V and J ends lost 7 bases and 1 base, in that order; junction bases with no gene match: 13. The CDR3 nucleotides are TGTGCCAGCACCCGGCGGCGGGCTAGCGGTTCCTACGAGCAGTACTTC. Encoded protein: CASTRRRASGSYEQYF.

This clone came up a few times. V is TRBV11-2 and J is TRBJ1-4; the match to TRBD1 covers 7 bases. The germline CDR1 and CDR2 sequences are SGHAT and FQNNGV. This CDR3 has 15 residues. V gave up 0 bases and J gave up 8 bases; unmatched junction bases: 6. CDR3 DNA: TGTGCCAGCAGCTTAGAGTGGCAGGGGGGAGAAAAACTGTTTTTT. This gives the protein CASSLEWQGGEKLFF.

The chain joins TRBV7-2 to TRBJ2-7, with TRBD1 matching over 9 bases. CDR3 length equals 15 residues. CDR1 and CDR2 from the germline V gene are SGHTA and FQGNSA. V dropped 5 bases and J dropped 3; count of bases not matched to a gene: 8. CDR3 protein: CASSLGQGAHYEQYF. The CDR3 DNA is TGTGCCAGCAGCCTGGGACAGGGAGCCCACTACGAGCAGTACTTC.

The chain's CDR3 is CASSISRGGSPLHF. The CDR3 DNA sequence: TGTGCCAGTAGTATTTCCAGGGGAGGATCACCCCTCCACTTT. This rearrangement joins TRBV19 to TRBJ1-6, with D possibly TRBD1 on 6 matching bases. The V and J ends lost 3 bases and 10 bases respectively, with 13 bases between them. The CDR3 has 14 residues. Germline CDR1 and CDR2: LNHDA and SQIVND (reference sequence).

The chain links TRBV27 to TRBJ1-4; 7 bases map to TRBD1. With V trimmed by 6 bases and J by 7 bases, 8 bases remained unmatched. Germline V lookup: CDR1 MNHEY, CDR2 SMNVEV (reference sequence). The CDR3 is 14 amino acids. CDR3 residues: CASRNRGPFEKLFF. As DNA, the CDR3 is TGTGCCAGCAGAAACAGGGGCCCCTTTGAAAAACTGTTTTTT.

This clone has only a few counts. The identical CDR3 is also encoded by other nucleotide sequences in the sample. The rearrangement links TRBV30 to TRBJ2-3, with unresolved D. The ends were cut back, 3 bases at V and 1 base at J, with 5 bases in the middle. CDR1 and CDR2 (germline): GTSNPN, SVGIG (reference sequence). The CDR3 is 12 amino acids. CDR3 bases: TGTGCCTGGAGCGTGGGCACAGATACGCAGTATTTT. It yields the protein CAWSVGTDTQYF.

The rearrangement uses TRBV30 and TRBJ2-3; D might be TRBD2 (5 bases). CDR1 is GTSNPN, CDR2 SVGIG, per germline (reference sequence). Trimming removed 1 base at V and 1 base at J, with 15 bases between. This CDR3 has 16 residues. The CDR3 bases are TGTGCCTGGAGTGGATGGCTAGCACTCGGCACAGATACGCAGTATTTT. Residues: CAWSGWLALGTDTQYF.

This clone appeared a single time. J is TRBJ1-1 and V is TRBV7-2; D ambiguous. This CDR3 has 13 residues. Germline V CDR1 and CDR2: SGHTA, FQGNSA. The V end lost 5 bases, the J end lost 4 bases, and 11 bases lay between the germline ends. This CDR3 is CASSQDWATEAFF. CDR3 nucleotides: TGTGCCAGCAGCCAAGATTGGGCCACTGAAGCTTTCTTT.

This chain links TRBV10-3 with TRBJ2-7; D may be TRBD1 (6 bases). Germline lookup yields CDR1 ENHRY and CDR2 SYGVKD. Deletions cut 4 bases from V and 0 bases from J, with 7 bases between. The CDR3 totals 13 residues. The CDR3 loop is CAISGTASYEQYF. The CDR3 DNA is TGTGCCATCAGTGGGACAGCCTCCTACGAGCAGTACTTC.